A selection of T cell receptor beta chains follows, all from one sample in a study of cytomegalovirus exposure and HLA in healthy donors. Repertoires were generated with immunoSEQ multiplex PCR, while TCRdb's copy carries only in-frame clones and drops some. This table holds approximately 190,000 clones, over 65% found once. Sequences were obtained from PBMCs. The receptors originated from a man aged 18 to 30 in good health and CMV-seropositive. The CDR3 runs from the conserved cysteine through the conserved F or W. The order of the fields is D gene, J gene, V gene, clone size, CDR3 DNA, CDR3 protein. The D gene is left open where the match is weak. Expanded clones get a size class; other rows say once, few or many, or leave the size out.

D: TRBD2
J: TRBJ2-1
V: TRBV27
size: NA
DNA: TGTGCCAGCAGTAGGGGACTAGCGGGAGGAGGGAATGAGCAGTTCTTC
CDR3: CASSRGLAGGGNEQFF

D: TRBD2
J: TRBJ2-7
V: TRBV27
size: few
DNA: TGTGCCAGCAGTCCGACTAGCCCCTACGAGCAGTACTTC
CDR3: CASSPTSPYEQYF

D: TRBD2
J: TRBJ2-5
V: TRBV2
size: NA
DNA: TGTGCCAGGGGGAGGGGTAAAGAGACCCAGTACTTC
CDR3: CARGRGKETQYF

D: TRBD2
J: TRBJ2-3
V: TRBV7-6
size: NA
DNA: TGTGCCAGCAGCTTTCTCCCTAGCGGGAGTGGGTCAGATACGCAGTATTTT
CDR3: CASSFLPSGSGSDTQYF

D: TRBD1
J: TRBJ1-2
V: TRBV15
size: NA
DNA: TGTGCCACCACCAGCGGACAGGACTATGGCTACACCTTC
CDR3: CATTSGQDYGYTF

D: TRBD1
J: TRBJ1-2
V: TRBV7-2
size: once
DNA: TGTGCCAGCAGCCTTAAGCTACCCGGGACAGGGGGCGTTGGCTACACCTTC
CDR3: CASSLKLPGTGGVGYTF

D: TRBD2
J: TRBJ2-7
V: TRBV28
size: NA
DNA: TGTGCCAGCAGTCACCGAACCTCGGGACTAGCGGGAGGCGACTACGAGCAGTACTTC
CDR3: CASSHRTSGLAGGDYEQYF

D: TRBD1
J: TRBJ2-7
V: TRBV27
size: NA
DNA: TGTGCCAGCAGTTTCCTTCAGGGGGCGGCCGACGAGCAGTACTTC
CDR3: CASSFLQGAADEQYF

D: NA
J: TRBJ2-7
V: TRBV29-1
size: NA
DNA: TGCAGCGTTTTGGCCGGGAACTACTACGAGCAGTACTTC
CDR3: CSVLAGNYYEQYF

D: NA
J: TRBJ1-2
V: TRBV9
size: NA
DNA: TGTGCCAGCAGCTTGGACAGAGCTAACTATGGCTACACCTTC
CDR3: CASSLDRANYGYTF